This TCR beta chain was identified in a study of early T cells in non-severe SARS-CoV-2 infection. At the level of the study: The authors sequenced bulk RNA from unsorted whole blood, leaving chains unpaired. Study outcomes and limitations: VDJdb matches were skewed toward anti-spike CD8 T cell responses.

CDR3 size: 19 residues. Losses at the gene ends were 2 bases for V and 0 bases for J; bases not matched to a gene: 10. Looked up from germline, CDR1 is SGHRS and CDR2 is YFSETQ. Individual cDNA molecules received unique molecular identifiers. Each CDR3 protein is one row after TCRdb ran MiXCR on the 5' RACE reads. Of 35,000 to 40,000 distinct CDR3 sequences listed, approximately 5.8% are singletons. This clonotype was counted many times. The target antigen is unknown. Sample: whole blood. The receptor's source is an adult who was a healthcare worker with PCR-confirmed SARS-CoV-2 infection or an uninfected control (not recorded which). The rearrangement uses TRBV5-1 and TRBJ2-6; 8 nucleotides line up with TRBD1. CDR3: CASSFTGGSPYSGANVLTF. CDR3 in DNA: TGCGCCAGCAGCTTTACAGGGGGTTCCCCTTACTCTGGGGCCAACGTCCTGACTTTC.